The 20 T cell receptor beta chains below come from one sample, sequenced in a study of blood T cell repertoires in COVID-19 (TCRdb year 2020). Library method: the immunoSEQ multiplex PCR assay. Here the immuneACCESS table is served through TCRdb, limited to in-frame sequences with V and J called. Missing clones are a known gap in these copies; in checked studies unresolved V genes cover under half, and the rest lacks a known reason. The sample table records under 300,000 clones; roughly 90% of these occur just once. The ten biggest clones cover approximately 12% of the sample. Source material: peripheral blood. All receptors come from a woman under 40 with COVID-19, enrolled during active disease.

The chain carries TRBV4-2 and TRBJ1-2, with TRBD1 identical over 8 bases. Germline V gene data show CDR1 as LGHNA and CDR2 as YNFKEQ. J gave up 6 bases and V 4 bases, and 4 bases lay outside the gene matches. This CDR3 region has 13 residues. The CDR3 spells CASSPTGEHGYTF. The CDR3 DNA reads as TGTGCCAGCAGCCCGACAGGGGAGCATGGCTACACCTTC.

The genes are TRBV6-2 or TRBV6-3 and TRBJ1-6; 7 bases are shared with TRBD1. The length of the CDR3 is 15 residues. The V gene end was trimmed by 3 bases and the J gene end by 3 bases; junction bases not matched to a gene: 2. Germline V gives CDR1 MNHEY, CDR2 SVGEGT. The CDR3 DNA reads as TGTGCCAGCAGTTATGGGACAGTCTATAATTCACCCCTCCACTTT. Amino acids: CASSYGTVYNSPLHF.

This clone was seen many times. This chain connects TRBV2 to TRBJ1-1; D is unclear. Germline V gene lookup returns CDR1 SNHLY and CDR2 FYNNEI. V was trimmed by 7 bases and J by 3 bases, leaving 6 bases between them. This CDR3 is built from 11 residues. The CDR3 nucleotides are TGTGCCAGCAAATATGACACTGAAGCTTTCTTT. It encodes CASKYDTEAFF.

J is TRBJ1-2 and V is TRBV6-1; the D is unclear. From germline, CDR1 is MNHNS and CDR2 SASEGT. Between the trimmed V and J ends, which lost 2 bases and 12 bases, there was a span of 13 bases. This CDR3 has 12 residues. The CDR3 DNA reads TGTGCCAGCAGTGAACTGAGAGGGCGGGACACCTTC. Translation gives CASSELRGRDTF.

The chain employs TRBV27 and TRBJ1-6, with no clear D. Germline values: CDR1 MNHEY, CDR2 SMNVEV (reference sequence). V was cut by 0 bases and J by 0 bases, with 6 bases left in between. The CDR3 is 16 amino acids. The CDR3 is CASSLSVSSYNSPLHF. Here the CDR3 DNA reads TGTGCCAGCAGTTTATCTGTGAGCTCCTATAATTCACCCCTCCACTTT.

Note on this clone: The same CDR3 can be traced to other DNA sequences in this sample. CDR3 coding DNA: TGTGCCAGTACTGGAGGGTACGGCTACACCTTC. Residues: CASTGGYGYTF. The rearrangement joins TRBV19 to TRBJ1-2; D is unresolved. Germline loops: CDR1 LNHDA, CDR2 SQIVND (reference sequence). V was shortened by 7 bases and J by 8 bases, with 11 bases between the two germline ends. The CDR3 is 11 amino acids.

V usage is TRBV4-1 and J usage is TRBJ2-5; 10 positions match TRBD2. The CDR3 loop spans 15 amino acids. J was trimmed by 2 bases and V by 4 bases; bases with no gene match: 4. The germline V gene encodes CDR1 MGHRA and CDR2 YSYEKL. The CDR3, as DNA: TGCGCCAGCAGCCGTACTAGCGGGGAACAAGAGACCCAGTACTTC. It codes for CASSRTSGEQETQYF.

The chain is built from TRBV4-1 and TRBJ1-2; D not certain. Germline loops: CDR1 MGHRA, CDR2 YSYEKL. V was cut by 6 bases and J by 3 bases, with 17 bases left in between. This CDR3 region has 15 residues. DNA of the CDR3: TGCGCCAGCAGTCCATTCTACCTCTTATACTATGGCTACACCTTC. This codes for CASSPFYLLYYGYTF.

V usage is TRBV29-1 and J usage is TRBJ2-7; D may be TRBD1 (6 bases). The V and J ends lost 2 bases and 6 bases respectively, with 11 bases between them. Per the germline V gene, CDR1 is SQVTM and CDR2 is ANQGSEA. The CDR3 length is 12 residues. The chain's CDR3 is CSVEPGEGEQYF. DNA for the CDR3: TGCAGCGTTGAACCAGGGGAAGGCGAGCAGTACTTC.

The chain joins TRBV2 to TRBJ2-1; a possible D gene is TRBD2 (5 bases). This CDR3 is built from 13 residues. Germline V gene sequence: CDR1 SNHLY, CDR2 FYNNEI. V lost 4 bases and J 7 bases, leaving 11 bases between the germline ends. CDR3 region: CASSVEGWNEQFF. The CDR3 DNA is TGTGCCAGCAGTGTCGAGGGTTGGAATGAGCAGTTCTTC.

The CDR3 DNA follows: TGTGCCGGGTCGACAGGGGTAGATGGCTACACCTTC. The encoded protein is CAGSTGVDGYTF. The J gene is TRBJ1-2, the V gene TRBV6-5; the match to TRBD1 covers 8 bases. The CDR3 extends over 12 amino acids. V lost 11 bases and J lost 6; bases outside the gene matches: 8. Per the germline V gene, CDR1 is MNHEY and CDR2 is SVGAGI.

CDR3 loop: CASARVSGTGELFF. The DNA of the CDR3 is TGCGCCAGCGCGAGGGTTTCGGGCACCGGGGAGCTGTTTTTT. The V gene is TRBV5-1, the J gene TRBJ2-2; D is perhaps TRBD2 (5 bases). This CDR3 has 14 amino acids. Germline lookup yields CDR1 SGHRS and CDR2 YFSETQ. The V gene lost 7 bases and the J gene lost 4 bases, with 14 bases spanning the gap.

CDR3 region: CASSPPRGLAGFPSYNEQFF. The CDR3 DNA is TGTGCCAGCAGTCCACCAAGGGGACTAGCGGGGTTCCCCTCCTACAATGAGCAGTTCTTC. The rearrangement uses TRBV2 and TRBJ2-1, with 13 bases fitting TRBD2. The length of the CDR3 is 20 residues. Germline V gene data show CDR1 as SNHLY and CDR2 as FYNNEI. The V gene end was trimmed by 5 bases and the J gene end by 0 bases; junction bases not matched to a gene: 13.

V usage is TRBV5-6 and J usage is TRBJ2-7; D may be TRBD1 (6 bases). Germline loops: CDR1 SGHDT, CDR2 YYEEEE. V was shortened by 5 bases and J by 3 bases, with 18 bases between the two germline ends. The CDR3 contains 15 residues. CDR3 DNA sequence: TGTGCCAGCAGTGTCGACCCGACAGGTAACTACGAGCAGTACTTC. Protein product: CASSVDPTGNYEQYF.

The chain carries TRBV19 and TRBJ2-3; weak D call: TRBD2 (6 bases). V was trimmed by 5 bases and J by 11 bases, leaving 14 bases between them. This CDR3 spans 12 amino acids. The germline V gene has CDR1 LNHDA and CDR2 SQIVND (reference sequence). The CDR3 spells CASSPWGGEQYF. The CDR3 DNA reads as TGTGCCAGTAGTCCCTGGGGCGGGGAGCAGTATTTT.

J is TRBJ2-2 and V is TRBV6-1; 11 bases are shared with TRBD1. Germline CDR1 is MNHNS and CDR2 is SASEGT. Trimming took 4 bases from V and 3 from J; bases not matched to a gene: 4. CDR3 size: 16 residues. The CDR3 region is CASSADRGPYTGELFF. CDR3 sequence (DNA): TGTGCCAGCAGTGCGGACAGGGGGCCATACACCGGGGAGCTGTTTTTT.

This clone was found a few times. V usage is TRBV19 and J usage is TRBJ2-2, with D unclear. The CDR3 runs to 15 residues. V was shortened by 5 bases and J by 3 bases, with 13 bases between the two germline ends. Per germline, CDR1 LNHDA and CDR2 SQIVND (reference sequence). The CDR3, as DNA: TGTGCCAGTAGTCCGACTGACTTCTACACCGGGGAGCTGTTTTTT. Residues: CASSPTDFYTGELFF.

This clone was detected only a few times. The chain is built from TRBV6-2 or TRBV6-3 and TRBJ2-3, with TRBD2 as a possible D gene (5 bases). Per the germline V gene, CDR1 is MNHEY and CDR2 is SVGEGT. Trimming shortened V by 2 bases and J by 0 bases, and 12 bases separated the two germline ends. This CDR3 has 16 residues. The CDR3 DNA reads TGTGCCAGCAGTTACGAACTAGACCCTAGCACAGATACGCAGTATTTT. This translates into CASSYELDPSTDTQYF.

This chain connects TRBV5-1 to TRBJ2-5, with no clear D. The CDR3 totals 11 residues. Between the trimmed V and J ends, which lost 4 bases and 4 bases, there was a span of 5 bases. CDR1 and CDR2 from the germline V gene are SGHRS and YFSETQ. Written as DNA, the CDR3 is TGCGCCAGCAGCGAGAGAGAGACCCAGTACTTC. It specifies CASSERETQYF.

The chain employs TRBV4-2 and TRBJ1-3; D unclear. The germline V and J ends were trimmed by 4 bases and 0 bases, with 13 bases remaining between them. From germline, CDR1 is LGHNA and CDR2 YNFKEQ. This CDR3 has 16 amino acids. CDR3 loop: CASSRPGGVSGNTIYF. The CDR3 nucleotides read TGTGCCAGCAGCCGGCCGGGAGGCGTCTCTGGAAACACCATATATTTT.